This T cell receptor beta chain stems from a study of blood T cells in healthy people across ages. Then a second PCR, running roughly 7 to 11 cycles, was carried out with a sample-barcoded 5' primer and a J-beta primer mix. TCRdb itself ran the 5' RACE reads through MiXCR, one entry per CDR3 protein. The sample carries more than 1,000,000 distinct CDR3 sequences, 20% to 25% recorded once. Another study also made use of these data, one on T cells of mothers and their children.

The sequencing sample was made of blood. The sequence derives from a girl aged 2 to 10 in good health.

In DNA form, the CDR3 reads TGCAGTGCTGTAACTAGCGAAGGAGATACGCAGTATTTT. Its protein product is CSAVTSEGDTQYF. The gene calls are TRBV20-1 and TRBJ2-3; 7 bases map to TRBD2. After removal of 5 bases from V and 5 bases from J, the junction contained 7 bases not matched to a gene. The CDR3 has 13 residues. Per the germline V gene, CDR1 is DFQATT and CDR2 is SNEGSKA (reference sequence).